This note documents a single T cell receptor (beta chain) sequence. Its antigen is undetermined. The V gene's germline CDR1 is SGHNT and CDR2 YYREEE (reference sequence). The ends lost 4 bases at V and 5 bases at J; junction bases unmatched: 15. This CDR3 contains 17 residues. Sequencing was performed with immunoSEQ multiplex PCR; in TCRdb, only in-frame clones are kept and a portion is missing. The sample records around 2,000,000 clones, 85% to 95% being singletons. Selected positively for CCR7 and CD45RO-negative, naive CD8 cells excluded terminally differentiated effector memory CD45RA+ cells. The data stem from a study of shared clonotypes between healthy human individuals. Whole-study findings and limits: Few donors restricted represented genetic and exposure-history diversity.

The sequence came from a man younger than 30 in good health. Sequencing used naive CD8+ T cells sorted from blood. The V and J genes are TRBV5-4 and TRBJ2-7; 10 bases map to TRBD2. This CDR3 reads CASSQGPPSGSNHEQYF. CDR3 sequence (DNA): TGTGCCAGCAGCCAGGGCCCCCCTAGCGGGAGTAACCACGAGCAGTACTTC. The entire variable domain, with the rest obtained from reference TRBV5-4 and TRBJ2-7, is as follows: ETGVTQSPTHLIKTRGQQVTLRCSSQSGHNTVSWYQQALGQGPQFIFQYYREEENGRGNFPPRFSGLQFPNYSSELNVNALELDDSALYLCASSQGPPSGSNHEQYFGPGTRLTVT.